This record concerns one TCR beta chain sequence. Its specificity is unknown. Clones were read by immunoSEQ multiplex PCR, and TCRdb kept only the in-frame ones, dropping some. The sample has some 75,000 clones, about 88% seen once; the top ten hold 11%. The germline V gene encodes CDR1 LNHDA and CDR2 SQIVND (reference sequence). The CDR3 sequence is 15 residues long. Trimming took off 7 bases at V and 1 base at J, with 14 bases between the two ends. This entry is derived from a study of T cell responses to AZD1222 COVID-19 vaccine. General study points: Dominant CD4 TCR responses targeted spike regions 160-218 and 743-854.

The clonotype comes from an adult in good health. This chain links TRBV19 with TRBJ2-1; D remains unclear. Sample: peripheral blood, taken on day 0 of AZD1222 vaccination. The CDR3 DNA is TGTGCCAGTAACGTCGAGGTGACTTCCTACAATGAGCAGTTCTTC. It encodes CASNVEVTSYNEQFF.